This T cell receptor beta chain originates from a study of T cell clonotyping in hematopoietic cell transplantation. This clone was seen a single time. The V end was cut by 8 bases, the J end by 5 bases, with 10 bases between. CDR1 and CDR2 (germline): MNHNS, SASEGT. The CDR3 extends over 11 amino acids. Time point defined: recipient sample about 28 days before transplant, after cytoreduction. Sequencing used immunoSEQ multiplex PCR; TCRdb keeps in-frame clones, though not all of them. The data contain approximately 22,000 clones, roughly 88% of them singletons. This receptor was obtained from a man between 18 and 35 years old with biphenotypic leukemia. Some clones in this sample may be carry-over from other donors' samples. V and J are TRBV6-1 and TRBJ2-7; D gene uncertain. The sample was peripheral blood mononuclear cells, taken before stem cell transplant. CDR3 sequence (DNA): TGTGCCAGCCGAAAGGCGAACGAGCAGTACTTC. This sequence encodes CASRKANEQYF.